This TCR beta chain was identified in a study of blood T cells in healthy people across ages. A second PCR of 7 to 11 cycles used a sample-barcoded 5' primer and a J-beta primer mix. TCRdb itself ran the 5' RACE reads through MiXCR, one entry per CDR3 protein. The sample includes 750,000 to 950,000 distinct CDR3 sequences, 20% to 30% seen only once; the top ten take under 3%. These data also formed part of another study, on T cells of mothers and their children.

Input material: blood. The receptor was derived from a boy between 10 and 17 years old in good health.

The CDR3 nucleotides read TGTGCCAGCAGTCTGTGGGGATTGTTTCGATCCTACGAGCAGTACTTC. Translating gives CASSLWGLFRSYEQYF. The chain has TRBV28 and TRBJ2-7; unclear D gene. Germline-derived CDR1 and CDR2 are MDHEN and SYDVKM. This CDR3 region has 16 residues. Trimming took 5 bases from V and 1 from J, leaving 18 bases between them.